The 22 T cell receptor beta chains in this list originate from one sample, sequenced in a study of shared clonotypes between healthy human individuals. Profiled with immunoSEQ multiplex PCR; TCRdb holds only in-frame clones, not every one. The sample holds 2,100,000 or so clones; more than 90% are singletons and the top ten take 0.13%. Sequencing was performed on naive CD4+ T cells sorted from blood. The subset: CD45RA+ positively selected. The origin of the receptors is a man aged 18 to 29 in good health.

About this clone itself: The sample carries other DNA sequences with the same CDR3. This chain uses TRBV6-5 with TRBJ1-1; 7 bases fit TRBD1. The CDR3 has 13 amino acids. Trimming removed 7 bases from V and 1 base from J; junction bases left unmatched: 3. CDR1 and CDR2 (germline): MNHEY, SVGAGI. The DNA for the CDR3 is TGTGCCAGCACCCCAGGGGGGAACACTGAAGCTTTCTTT. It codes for CASTPGGNTEAFF.

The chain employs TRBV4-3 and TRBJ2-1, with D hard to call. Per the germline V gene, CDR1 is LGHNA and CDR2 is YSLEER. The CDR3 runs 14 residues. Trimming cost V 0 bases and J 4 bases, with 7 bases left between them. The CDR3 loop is CASSQDGPYNEQFF. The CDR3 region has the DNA TGCGCCAGCAGCCAAGATGGTCCATACAATGAGCAGTTCTTC.

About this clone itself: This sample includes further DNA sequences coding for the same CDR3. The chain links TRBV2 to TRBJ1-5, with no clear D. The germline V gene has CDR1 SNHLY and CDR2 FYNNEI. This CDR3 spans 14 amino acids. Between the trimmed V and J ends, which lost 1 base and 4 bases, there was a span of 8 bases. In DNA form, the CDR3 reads TGTGCCAGCAGTGAAGGCGGAGGGAATCAGCCCCAGCATTTT. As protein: CASSEGGGNQPQHF.

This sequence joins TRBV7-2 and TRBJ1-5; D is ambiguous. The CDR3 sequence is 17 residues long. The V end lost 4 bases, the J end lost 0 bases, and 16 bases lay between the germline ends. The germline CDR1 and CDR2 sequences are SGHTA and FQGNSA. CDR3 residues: CASSSGFFQSSNQPQHF. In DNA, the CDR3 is TGTGCCAGCAGCTCCGGCTTTTTTCAATCTAGCAATCAGCCCCAGCATTTT.

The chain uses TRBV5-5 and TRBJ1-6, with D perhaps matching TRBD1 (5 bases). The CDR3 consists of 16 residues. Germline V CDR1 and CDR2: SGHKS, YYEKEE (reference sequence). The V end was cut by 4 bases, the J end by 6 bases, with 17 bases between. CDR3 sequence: CASSPQFPGSNSPLHF. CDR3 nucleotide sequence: TGTGCCAGCAGCCCCCAGTTTCCAGGGAGTAATTCACCCCTCCACTTT.

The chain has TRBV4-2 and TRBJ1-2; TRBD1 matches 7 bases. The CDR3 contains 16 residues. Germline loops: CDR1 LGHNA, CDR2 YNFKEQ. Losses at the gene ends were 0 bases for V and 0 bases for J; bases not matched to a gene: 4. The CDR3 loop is CASSQDRDSPNYGYTF. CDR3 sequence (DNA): TGTGCCAGCAGCCAAGACCGGGACAGCCCTAACTATGGCTACACCTTC.

The CDR3, as DNA: TGTGCCAGCAGCTTAAGGGGACTAGCGGGAGATGGGCAAGAGACCCAGTACTTC. Its protein is CASSLRGLAGDGQETQYF. The chain is built from TRBV7-2 and TRBJ2-5, with TRBD2 matching over 14 bases. CDR1 SGHTA and CDR2 FQGNSA come from the germline V gene. V trimming: 2 bases; J trimming: 2 bases; junction bases outside the gene matches: 7. This CDR3 region has 18 residues.

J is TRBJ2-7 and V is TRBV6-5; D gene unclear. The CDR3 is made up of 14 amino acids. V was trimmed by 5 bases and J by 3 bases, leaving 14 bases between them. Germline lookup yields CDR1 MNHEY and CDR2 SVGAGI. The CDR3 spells CASSESEQRYEQYF. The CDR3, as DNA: TGTGCCAGCAGTGAATCCGAGCAGCGCTACGAGCAGTACTTC.

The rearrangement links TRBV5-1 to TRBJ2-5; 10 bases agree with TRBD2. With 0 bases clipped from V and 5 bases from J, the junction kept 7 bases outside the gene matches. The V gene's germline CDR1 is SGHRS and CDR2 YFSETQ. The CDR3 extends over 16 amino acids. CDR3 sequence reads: CASSLGSSGGAETQYF. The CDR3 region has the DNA TGCGCCAGCAGCTTGGGTTCCAGCGGGGGGGCGGAGACCCAGTACTTC.

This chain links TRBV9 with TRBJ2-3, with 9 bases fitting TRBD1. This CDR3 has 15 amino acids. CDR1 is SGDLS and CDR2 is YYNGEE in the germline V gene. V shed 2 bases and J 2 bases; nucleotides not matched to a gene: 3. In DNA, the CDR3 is TGTGCCAGCAGCGTCGGGACAGGGATCACAGATACGCAGTATTTT. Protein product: CASSVGTGITDTQYF.

The CDR3 region has the DNA TGTGCCAGCAGCCCGCGAGGCGCTGAAGCTTTCTTT. This codes for CASSPRGAEAFF. The chain links TRBV6-5 to TRBJ1-1, with D uncertain. The CDR3 is 12 residues long. V lost 6 bases and J 6 bases, leaving 11 bases between the germline ends. The V gene's germline CDR1 is MNHEY and CDR2 SVGAGI.

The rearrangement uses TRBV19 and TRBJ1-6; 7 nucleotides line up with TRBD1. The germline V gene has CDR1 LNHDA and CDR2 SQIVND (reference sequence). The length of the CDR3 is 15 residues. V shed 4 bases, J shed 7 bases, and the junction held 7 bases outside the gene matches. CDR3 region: CASSTGQVINSPLHF. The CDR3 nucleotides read TGTGCCAGTAGTACCGGACAGGTTATCAATTCACCCCTCCACTTT. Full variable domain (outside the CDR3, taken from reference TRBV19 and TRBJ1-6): DGGITQSPKYLFRKEGQNVTLSCEQNLNHDAMYWYRQDPGQGLRLIYYSQIVNDFQKGDIAEGYSVSREKKESFPLTVTSAQKNPTAFYLCASSTGQVINSPLHFGNGTRLTVT.

This CDR3 is CASSDRAGWETQYF. The CDR3 DNA is TGTGCCAGCAGTGACAGGGCAGGATGGGAGACCCAGTACTTC. The rearrangement links TRBV2 to TRBJ2-5; D perhaps matches TRBD1 (5 bases). This CDR3 is built from 14 residues. Trimming stripped 3 bases from V and 5 bases from J, with 13 bases between. Germline lookup yields CDR1 SNHLY and CDR2 FYNNEI.

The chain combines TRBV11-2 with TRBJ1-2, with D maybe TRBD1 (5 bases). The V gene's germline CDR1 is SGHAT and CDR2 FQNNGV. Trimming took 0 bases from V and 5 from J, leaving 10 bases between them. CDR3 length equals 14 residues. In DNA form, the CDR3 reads TGTGCCAGCAGCTTAGAGGGGCAGAGGTATGGCTACACCTTC. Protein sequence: CASSLEGQRYGYTF. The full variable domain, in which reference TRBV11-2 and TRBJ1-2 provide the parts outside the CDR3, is EAGVAQSPRYKIIEKRQSVAFWCNPISGHATLYWYQQILGQGPKLLIQFQNNGVVDDSQLPKDRFSAERLKGVDSTLKIQPAKLEDSAVYLCASSLEGQRYGYTFGSGTRLTVV.

CDR3 sequence (DNA): TGTGCCAGCTCCCGGGGCTTTGGTGAAAAACTGTTTTTT. It specifies CASSRGFGEKLFF. The rearrangement uses TRBV18 and TRBJ1-4; D may be TRBD1 (5 bases). From germline, CDR1 is KGHSH and CDR2 LQKENI. This CDR3 is built from 13 residues. Trimming removed 6 bases from V and 7 bases from J, with 12 bases in between.

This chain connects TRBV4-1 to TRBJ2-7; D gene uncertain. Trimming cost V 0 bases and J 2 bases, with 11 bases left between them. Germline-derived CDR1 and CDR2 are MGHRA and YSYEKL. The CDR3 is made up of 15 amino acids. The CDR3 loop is CASSQDLALPYEQYF. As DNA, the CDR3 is TGCGCCAGCAGCCAAGATTTAGCTCTCCCCTACGAGCAGTACTTC.

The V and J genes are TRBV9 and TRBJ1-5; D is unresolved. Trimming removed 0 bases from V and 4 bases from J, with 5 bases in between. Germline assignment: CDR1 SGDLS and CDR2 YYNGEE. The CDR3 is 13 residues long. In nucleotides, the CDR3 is TGTGCCAGCAGCGTAGCCACTAATCAGCCCCAGCATTTT. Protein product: CASSVATNQPQHF.

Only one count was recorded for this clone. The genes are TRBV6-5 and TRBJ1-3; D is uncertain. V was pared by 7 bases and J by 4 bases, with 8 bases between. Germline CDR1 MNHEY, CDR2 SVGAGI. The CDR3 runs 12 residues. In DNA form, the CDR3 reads TGTGCCAGCACCGCGAAGGGAAACACCATATATTTT. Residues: CASTAKGNTIYF.

For the CDR3, the DNA is TGCGCCAGCAGTGGACAGGGGGCAGCGAATTCACCCCTCCACTTT. Translated: CASSGQGAANSPLHF. V usage is TRBV10-2 and J usage is TRBJ1-6; TRBD1 matches at 10 bases. Germline lookup yields CDR1 WSHSY and CDR2 SAAADI. J lost 7 bases, V lost 4 bases, and 4 bases had no gene match. The CDR3 consists of 15 residues.

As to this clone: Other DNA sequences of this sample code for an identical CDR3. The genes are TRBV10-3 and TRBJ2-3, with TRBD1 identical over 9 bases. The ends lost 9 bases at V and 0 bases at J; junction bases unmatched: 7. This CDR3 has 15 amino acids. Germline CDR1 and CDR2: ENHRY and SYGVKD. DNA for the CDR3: TGTGCCATTTCCCCCGGGACAGGGAGCACAGATACGCAGTATTTT. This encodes CAISPGTGSTDTQYF.

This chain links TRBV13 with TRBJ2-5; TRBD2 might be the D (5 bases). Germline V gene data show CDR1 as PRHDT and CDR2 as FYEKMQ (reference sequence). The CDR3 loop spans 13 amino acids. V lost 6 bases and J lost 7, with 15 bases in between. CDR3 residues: CASSTSQEGTQYF. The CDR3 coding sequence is TGTGCCAGCAGTACTAGTCAAGAGGGGACCCAGTACTTC.

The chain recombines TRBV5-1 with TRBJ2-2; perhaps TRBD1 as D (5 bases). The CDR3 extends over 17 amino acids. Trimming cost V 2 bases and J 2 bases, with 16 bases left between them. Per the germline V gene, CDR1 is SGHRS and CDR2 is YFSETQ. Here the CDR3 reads CASSFDSPLINTGELFF. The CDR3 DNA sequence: TGCGCCAGCAGCTTCGACAGTCCCCTAATAAACACCGGGGAGCTGTTTTTT.